These 21 T cell receptor beta chains originate from one sample sequenced in a study of shared clonotypes between healthy human individuals (dated by TCRdb to 2020 to 2021). Library construction relied on the immunoSEQ multiplex PCR assay. TCRdb took this table from immuneACCESS and kept in-frame rearrangements with V and J called. Such tables lack part of the clones; where checked against another copy, unresolved V genes explain under half of the gap, and the rest is unexplained. This sample holds roughly 520,000 clones; around 96% were observed only once. About 0.064% of the sample rests with the top ten. Material: naive CD4+ T cells sorted from blood. In light of the paper, this sample's cell subset or site label describes: CD45RA+ positively selected. Source of these receptors: a woman under 40 in good health.

The chain is built from TRBV5-1 and TRBJ2-5, with 8 positions matching TRBD2. The J call may be in error: the DNA end matches TRBJ2-7 better. The CDR3 is made up of 19 amino acids. Per the germline V gene, CDR1 is SGHRS and CDR2 is YFSETQ. Here the CDR3 DNA reads TGCGCCAGCAGCTTGTTAGGCCTAGCGGGTACCGGTCGATCCTACGAGCAGTACTTC. Protein product: CASSLLGLAGTGRSYEQYF.

This chain connects TRBV4-1 to TRBJ1-4, with unresolved D. Germline assignment: CDR1 MGHRA and CDR2 YSYEKL. V dropped 2 bases and J dropped 7 bases, with 11 bases sitting between them. The CDR3 is 14 residues long. The CDR3 region has the DNA TGCGCCAGCAGCCAAATCGTAGGGCTTGAAAAACTGTTTTTT. This encodes CASSQIVGLEKLFF.

V gene TRBV28 combines with J gene TRBJ2-5; no reliable D call. The DNA end favors TRBJ2-7, so the J call may be wrong. This CDR3 has 12 amino acids. Germline CDR1 MDHEN, CDR2 SYDVKM. CDR3 bases: TGTGCCAGCAGCAAGGGCCCCTACGAGCAGTACTTC. Residues: CASSKGPYEQYF.

V is TRBV18 and J is TRBJ1-2; D is unclear. V lost 3 bases and J 7 bases, leaving 12 bases between the germline ends. Germline CDR1 is KGHSH and CDR2 is LQKENI. This CDR3 region has 13 residues. The CDR3 here is CASSPDRAGGYTF. CDR3 in DNA: TGTGCCAGCTCACCGGATAGAGCCGGTGGCTACACCTTC.

V usage is TRBV19 and J usage is TRBJ2-1, with D perhaps assigned TRBD1 or TRBD2 (5 bases each). The CDR3 is 13 amino acids. V shed 3 bases and J shed 7 bases, with 10 bases lying between them. Per germline, CDR1 LNHDA and CDR2 SQIVND (reference sequence). The CDR3 spells CASSIGTLNEQFF. The DNA for the CDR3 is TGTGCCAGTAGTATTGGGACCCTAAATGAGCAGTTCTTC.

This clone has just one count. The genes are TRBV27 and TRBJ2-3; no definite D call. V lost 1 base to trimming and J lost 2 bases, with 7 bases between them. Looked up from germline, CDR1 is MNHEY and CDR2 is SMNVEV (reference sequence). This CDR3 has 14 amino acids. Here the CDR3 reads CASSLFRATDTQYF. CDR3 sequence (DNA): TGTGCCAGCAGTTTATTCAGAGCCACAGATACGCAGTATTTT.

This clone was seen a single time. The V gene is TRBV28, the J gene TRBJ1-1; tentative D call: TRBD1 (6 bases). The CDR3 extends over 15 amino acids. Between the trimmed V and J ends, which lost 6 bases and 0 bases, there was a span of 14 bases. The germline gives CDR1 MDHEN, CDR2 SYDVKM. DNA of the CDR3: TGTGCCAGCAGAATGCAGGGGTTTGTGAACACTGAAGCTTTCTTT. Protein product: CASRMQGFVNTEAFF.

This clone came up once. The J gene is TRBJ1-2, the V gene TRBV28; D not resolved. With 6 bases removed from V and 2 bases from J, the gap between germline ends came to 16 bases. This CDR3 is built from 15 residues. In germline, CDR1 is MDHEN, CDR2 SYDVKM. CDR3 sequence reads: CASSTGGVANYGYTF. CDR3 DNA: TGTGCCAGCAGCACGGGCGGGGTGGCGAACTATGGCTACACCTTC.

The chain uses TRBV29-1 and TRBJ2-7, with D uncertain. V lost 6 bases to trimming and J lost 5 bases, with 14 bases between them. From germline, CDR1 is SQVTM and CDR2 ANQGSEA. CDR3 length: 12 amino acids. The CDR3 DNA is TGCAGCGTAGCAAAAATTTTGGACGAGCAGTACTTC. Protein: CSVAKILDEQYF.

The chain carries TRBV11-3 and TRBJ2-5; weak D call: TRBD2 (6 bases). CDR1 and CDR2 from the germline V gene are SGHNT and YENEEA. V shed 3 bases and J shed 5 bases, with 13 bases lying between them. This CDR3 comprises 14 residues. The CDR3 DNA sequence: TGTGCCAGCAGCTTTCGGGGGAGAGGGGAGACCCAGTACTTC. Protein sequence: CASSFRGRGETQYF.

The genes are TRBV28 and TRBJ1-4; D is undetermined. Germline assignment: CDR1 MDHEN and CDR2 SYDVKM. CDR3 length equals 19 residues. V was trimmed by 5 bases and J by 10 bases, leaving 32 bases between them. The CDR3: CASSPKTRTVHPGPSKLFF. The CDR3, as DNA: TGTGCCAGCAGTCCTAAGACCAGGACGGTTCACCCCGGACCGTCAAAACTGTTTTTT. Complete variable domain (other parts from reference TRBV28 and TRBJ1-4): DVKVTQSSRYLVKRTGEKVFLECVQDMDHENMFWYRQDPGLGLRLIYFSYDVKMKEKGDIPEGYSVSREKKERFSLILESASTNQTSMYLCASSPKTRTVHPGPSKLFFGSGTQLSVL.

This clone was detected once. V gene TRBV25-1 combines with J gene TRBJ2-5, with 10 bases identical to TRBD2. The CDR3 length is 17 residues. Unmatched junction bases numbered 11, after V lost 4 bases and J lost 3 bases. Germline V gene data show CDR1 as MGHDK and CDR2 as SYGVNS. The CDR3 is CASSGYTLAGVEETQYF. The CDR3 DNA sequence: TGTGCCAGCAGTGGGTATACCCTAGCGGGAGTCGAAGAGACCCAGTACTTC. The full variable domain, its missing parts supplied by reference TRBV25-1 and TRBJ2-5, is EADIYQTPRYLVIGTGKKITLECSQTMGHDKMYWYQQDPGMELHLIHYSYGVNSTEKGDLSSESTVSRIRTEHFPLTLESARPSHTSQYLCASSGYTLAGVEETQYFGPGTRLLVL.

The J gene is TRBJ2-7, the V gene TRBV14; 12 bases map to TRBD1. Trimming at V came to 4 bases and at J to 2 bases, leaving 18 bases not matched to a gene. Germline V lookup: CDR1 SGHDN, CDR2 FVKESK. The CDR3 totals 20 residues. The CDR3 nucleotides read TGTGCCAGCAGCCGGATCTCCGGGACAGGGGGCCCCACGTTAACCTACGAGCAGTACTTC. Encoded protein: CASSRISGTGGPTLTYEQYF.

The gene calls are TRBV7-7 and TRBJ2-3; D ambiguous. Trimming left V 4 bases short and J 4 bases short, with 12 bases between. The CDR3 sequence is 14 residues long. Germline V gene sequence: CDR1 SSHAT, CDR2 FNYEAQ (reference sequence). CDR3 in DNA: TGTGCCAGCAGCTCTACTGGCTCGTCAGATACGCAGTATTTT. Translated: CASSSTGSSDTQYF.

The chain carries TRBV2 and TRBJ2-7; D gene uncertain. Germline CDR1 and CDR2: SNHLY and FYNNEI. Trimming took 5 bases from V and 6 from J, leaving 14 bases between them. This CDR3 is 13 amino acids long. The CDR3 is CASSYIPTVEQYF. The CDR3 nucleotides are TGTGCCAGCAGTTACATCCCGACCGTCGAGCAGTACTTC.

The chain carries TRBV1 and TRBJ1-4. TRBV1 is a recognized pseudogene. The CDR3 has 15 residues. The CDR3 DNA reads TGCACCCCCTATTTCCGACGCGCAACTAATGAAAAACTGTTTTTT. Amino acids: CTPYFRRATNEKLFF.

The rearrangement links TRBV5-1 to TRBJ1-1; 10 bases agree with TRBD1. CDR1 and CDR2 (germline): SGHRS, YFSETQ. V was clipped by 4 bases and J by 5 bases; unmatched bases: 8. The CDR3 is 15 residues long. The CDR3 DNA follows: TGCGCCAGCAGCACGACAGGGGGCGCAGGAACTGAAGCTTTCTTT. It translates to CASSTTGGAGTEAFF.

The chain uses TRBV28 and TRBJ2-5; D not certain. The DNA end is a closer match to TRBJ2-7, so the J assignment may be wrong. Germline V gene sequence: CDR1 MDHEN, CDR2 SYDVKM. The CDR3 contains 12 residues. CDR3 in amino acids: CASSSGGDEQYF. CDR3 sequence (DNA): TGTGCCAGCAGTTCAGGTGGGGACGAGCAGTACTTC.

The chain carries TRBV12-5 and TRBJ2-7, with D uncertain. Germline CDR1 is LGHNT and CDR2 is FRNRAP. The CDR3 is made up of 13 amino acids. V lost 6 bases, J lost 3 bases, and 12 bases lay in between. The CDR3 DNA reads as TGTGCTAGTGGCCAACCCAGTTGCTACGAGCAGTACTTC. The encoded protein is CASGQPSCYEQYF.

This chain joins TRBV28 and TRBJ2-4, with 11 bases aligning to TRBD2. This CDR3 has 17 residues. CDR1 and CDR2 (germline): MDHEN, SYDVKM. With V trimmed by 6 bases and J by 3 bases, 10 bases remained unmatched. This CDR3 is CASSQLGTSGNKNIQYF. CDR3 nucleotide sequence: TGTGCCAGCAGCCAATTAGGGACTAGCGGCAACAAAAACATTCAGTACTTC.

The chain recombines TRBV19 with TRBJ2-5; D remains unclear. The better agreement between TRBJ2-7 and the DNA end casts doubt on the J call. CDR3 length: 13 residues. CDR1 and CDR2 from the germline V gene are LNHDA and SQIVND (reference sequence). CDR3 nucleotide sequence: TGTGCCAGTAGTATTTGGCGGTTCCGCGAGCAGTACTTC. This sequence encodes CASSIWRFREQYF.